Listed below are T cell receptor beta chains from one sample, sequenced in a study of blood T cell repertoires in COVID-19. Assay: immunoSEQ multiplex PCR; the TCRdb copy retains only in-frame clones and omits some. The table lists 300,000 to 450,000 clones, approximately 89% of them singletons. The source material was peripheral blood. The source of these receptors is a woman aged 55-70 years with COVID-19, enrolled during active disease. Both conserved end residues are part of each CDR3. The D gene is left open where the match is weak. Clone size is shown for a subset of rows, as once, few, many or a class of expanded clone.

clone size	D gene	J gene	V gene	CDR3 protein	CDR3 DNA
-	-	TRBJ2-1	TRBV5-1	CASSLGHLSYNEQFF	TGCGCCAGCAGCTTGGGACACCTTTCCTACAATGAGCAGTTCTTC
-	-	TRBJ1-1	TRBV30	CAWRTGRGTEAFF	TGTGCCTGGAGGACAGGTAGGGGCACTGAAGCTTTCTTT
few	-	TRBJ1-5	TRBV19	CASQTGWGQPQHF	TGTGCCAGTCAAACAGGGTGGGGACAGCCCCAGCATTTT
-	-	TRBJ2-7	TRBV18	CASSPAQGAYEQYF	TGTGCCAGCTCACCGGCACAGGGAGCGTACGAGCAGTACTTC
-	-	TRBJ1-5	TRBV7-2	CASSLAWESPPQHF	TGTGCCAGCAGCTTAGCGTGGGAGAGTCCGCCCCAGCATTTT
-	-	TRBJ2-5	TRBV10-3	CAISGRGETQYF	TGTGCCATCAGTGGCAGAGGAGAGACCCAGTACTTC
-	TRBD1	TRBJ2-5	TRBV11-2	CASSSRDRGVETQYF	TGTGCCAGCAGCTCCCGGGACAGGGGAGTCGAGACCCAGTACTTC
-	-	TRBJ1-1	TRBV19	CASTKPGEERDTEAFF	TGTGCCAGCACTAAACCTGGGGAGGAGAGGGACACTGAAGCTTTCTTT
-	-	TRBJ2-3	TRBV7-2	CASSLAPAGEIDTQYF	TGTGCCAGCAGCTTAGCTCCAGCGGGCGAGATAGATACGCAGTATTTT
-	-	TRBJ1-3	TRBV3-1/TRBV3-2	CASSQSAGAGNTIYF	TGTGCCAGCAGCCAGTCCGCGGGGGCTGGAAACACCATATATTTT
-	-	TRBJ1-6	TRBV7-6	CASSPEGGSSYNSPLHF	TGTGCCAGCAGCCCCGAGGGGGGGAGTTCCTATAATTCACCCCTCCACTTT
-	-	TRBJ1-1	TRBV7-9	CASSPGTPTFF	TGTGCCAGCAGCCCAGGGACACCTACTTTCTTT
-	TRBD1	TRBJ1-4	TRBV19	CASRSQGVWQKLFF	TGTGCCAGTAGATCGCAGGGGGTTTGGCAAAAACTGTTTTTT
once	-	TRBJ2-7	TRBV27	CASRPGTPAYEQYF	TGTGCCAGCAGACCCGGGACACCCGCCTACGAGCAGTACTTC
-	-	TRBJ1-1	TRBV5-1	CASSLGWSEAFF	TGCGCCAGCAGCTTGGGGTGGAGCGAAGCTTTCTTT
-	TRBD1	TRBJ1-6	TRBV9	CASSGPGQNSPLHF	TGTGCCAGCAGCGGACCGGGACAGAATTCACCCCTCCACTTT
-	TRBD1	TRBJ1-2	TRBV5-4	CASSGLITGANYGYTF	TGTGCCAGCAGCGGATTGATTACAGGGGCGAACTATGGCTACACCTTC
-	-	TRBJ1-6	TRBV6-5	CASSYSRGTENSPLHF	TGTGCCAGCAGTTACTCCCGGGGAACGGAGAATTCACCCCTCCACTTT
few	-	TRBJ2-7	TRBV7-9	CASSPRENSNPYEQYF	TGTGCCAGCAGCCCCCGGGAGAACAGTAATCCCTACGAGCAGTACTTC
-	-	TRBJ1-2	TRBV2	CASSGQVSNYGYTF	TGTGCCAGCAGTGGACAGGTCTCTAACTATGGCTACACCTTC
-	-	TRBJ2-7	TRBV5-4	CASSSGQSYEQYF	TGTGCCAGCAGCTCTGGACAGTCCTACGAGCAGTACTTC
-	TRBD1	TRBJ1-1	TRBV6-1	CASSEPRTGDQHDTEAFF	TGTGCCAGCAGTGAACCCCGAACAGGGGACCAACACGACACTGAAGCTTTCTTT
-	-	TRBJ1-3	TRBV28	CASRRDNAGNTIYF	TGTGCCAGCAGGCGCGACAATGCTGGAAACACCATATATTTT
-	-	TRBJ2-1	TRBV5-4	CASSLSAASYNEQFF	TGTGCCAGCAGCTTAAGCGCGGCATCCTACAATGAGCAGTTCTTC
-	-	TRBJ2-4	TRBV5-1	CASSSEGGAIRDQYF	TGCGCCAGCAGCTCCGAAGGGGGGGCCATTAGAGATCAGTACTTC
-	-	TRBJ1-1	TRBV18	CASSPRGEGNTEAFF	TGTGCCAGCTCACCACGAGGGGAGGGGAACACTGAAGCTTTCTTT
-	TRBD1	TRBJ1-5	TRBV19	CASSMGTGGSNQPQHF	TGTGCCAGTAGTATGGGGACAGGGGGTAGCAATCAGCCCCAGCATTTT
-	TRBD1	TRBJ1-4	TRBV6-1	CASSEREQGTNEKLFF	TGTGCCAGCAGTGAAAGGGAACAGGGGACTAATGAAAAACTGTTTTTT
-	TRBD1	TRBJ1-3	TRBV7-3	CASSPSRGTGNTIYF	TGTGCCAGCAGCCCCTCCAGGGGGACTGGAAACACCATATATTTT
-	TRBD1	TRBJ1-1	TRBV19	CASRPGQGYTEAFF	TGTGCCAGTAGGCCAGGACAGGGGTACACTGAAGCTTTCTTT
once	-	TRBJ1-5	TRBV28	CASSLGGVSISNQPQHF	TGTGCCAGCAGTTTAGGCGGGGTCTCAATTAGCAATCAGCCCCAGCATTTT
-	TRBD1	TRBJ1-1	TRBV10-2	CASSSQGLNTEAFF	TGCGCCAGCAGTTCACAGGGGCTGAACACTGAAGCTTTCTTT
once	TRBD1	TRBJ1-5	TRBV20-1	CSASPDRAQPQHF	TGCAGTGCTAGTCCGGACAGGGCCCAGCCCCAGCATTTT
few	-	TRBJ1-2	TRBV4-1	CASSFPTGTRGYTF	TGCGCCAGCAGCTTTCCGACAGGCACCAGGGGCTACACCTTC
-	TRBD1	TRBJ1-2	TRBV10-3	CAITLGQGANYGYTF	TGTGCCATCACCTTAGGACAGGGAGCTAACTATGGCTACACCTTC
-	TRBD2	TRBJ2-2	TRBV29-1	CSVAGGGLYLRTGELFF	TGCAGCGTGGCGGGGGGTGGACTCTACCTTCGAACCGGGGAGCTGTTTTTT
-	-	TRBJ1-5	TRBV19	CASSTGDTRYNQPQHF	TGTGCCAGTAGTACCGGGGACACGAGGTACAATCAGCCCCAGCATTTT
-	TRBD2	TRBJ2-2	TRBV11-3	CASSLGLVESGELFF	TGTGCCAGCAGCTTGGGACTAGTAGAATCCGGGGAGCTGTTTTTT
once	TRBD1	TRBJ1-4	TRBV7-9	CASSPGQGKNEKLFF	TGTGCCAGCAGTCCCGGACAGGGGAAAAATGAAAAACTGTTTTTT
-	TRBD1	TRBJ2-7	TRBV6-5	CASSYRDREAYEQYF	TGTGCCAGCAGTTACCGGGACAGGGAGGCCTACGAGCAGTACTTC